The rows below give T cell receptor beta chains drawn from one sample of a study of prognosis after radiotherapy for stage I lung cancer. MiXCR was run by TCRdb on the multiplex PCR reads, yielding one entry per CDR3 protein. This sample carries approximately 16,000 distinct CDR3 sequences, 29% of them seen once, and the ten largest clones take approximately 31%. Sample: PBMCs, taken before or after stereotactic body radiation therapy (not recorded which). These receptors came from a donor aged 50 or older with non-small cell lung cancer. Each CDR3 is given with its conserved first and last residue. Fields, in order: V gene, clone size, D gene, J gene, CDR3 length, CDR3 protein, CDR3 DNA. A D gene is named only where the DNA matches it firmly. Rows may omit the clone size; those that give it use once, few, many or a size class.

V: TRBV6-1
size: NA
D: NA
J: TRBJ2-1
length: 15
CDR3: CASSPRGSSYNEQFF
DNA: TGCGCCAGCAGCCCTAGAGGGAGCTCCTACAATGAGCAGTTCTTC

V: TRBV19
size: many
D: TRBD1
J: TRBJ2-3
length: 15
CDR3: CASSMGQGSTDTQYF
DNA: TGTGCCAGTAGTATGGGACAGGGTAGCACAGATACGCAGTATTTT

V: TRBV11-2
size: many
D: TRBD2
J: TRBJ2-6
length: 19
CDR3: CASSKGLSGRAYGANVLTF
DNA: TGTGCCAGCAGCAAAGGGCTTAGCGGGAGGGCCTATGGGGCCAACGTCCTGACTTTC

V: TRBV2
size: many
D: NA
J: TRBJ2-7
length: 14
CDR3: CASSQLPRVYEQYF
DNA: TGTGCCAGCAGTCAATTACCCAGGGTCTACGAGCAGTACTTC

V: TRBV3-1
size: many
D: TRBD1
J: TRBJ2-7
length: 15
CDR3: CASSVPGQGADEQYF
DNA: TGTGCCAGCAGCGTCCCGGGACAGGGGGCCGACGAGCAGTACTTC

V: TRBV6-1
size: many
D: TRBD1
J: TRBJ2-5
length: 16
CDR3: CASSRPSTGRGETQYF
DNA: TGTGCCAGCAGTCGGCCTTCGACAGGGAGAGGGGAGACCCAGTACTTC

V: TRBV25-1
size: NA
D: NA
J: TRBJ2-6
length: 14
CDR3: CASSVPGKANVLTF
DNA: TGTGCCAGCAGTGTACCCGGTAAGGCCAACGTCCTGACTTTC

V: TRBV20-1
size: many
D: TRBD1
J: TRBJ2-2
length: 12
CDR3: CSADRETGELFF
DNA: TGCAGTGCCGACAGGGAGACCGGGGAGCTGTTTTTT

V: TRBV4-1
size: NA
D: NA
J: TRBJ1-5
length: 13
CDR3: CASSQAGTQHQNF
DNA: TGCGCCAGCAGCCAAGCGGGGACCCAGCACCAGAATTTT

V: TRBV24-1
size: many
D: TRBD2
J: TRBJ2-7
length: 14
CDR3: CATSDPSGSYEQYF
DNA: TGTGCCACCAGTGATCCTAGCGGGAGCTACGAGCAGTACTTC

V: TRBV20-1
size: many
D: TRBD1
J: TRBJ1-1
length: 13
CDR3: CSVGQGANTEAFF
DNA: TGCAGTGTCGGACAGGGGGCTAACACTGAAGCTTTCTTT

V: TRBV5-1
size: many
D: NA
J: TRBJ1-1
length: 15
CDR3: CASSLDLLGGTEAFF
DNA: TGCGCCAGCAGCTTGGACCTCCTCGGTGGCACTGAAGCTTTCTTT

V: TRBV20-1
size: many
D: TRBD1
J: TRBJ2-3
length: 16
CDR3: CSARGGQGGNTDTQYF
DNA: TGCAGTGCTAGAGGAGGACAGGGTGGGAACACAGATACGCAGTATTTT